This TCR beta chain was sequenced for a study of T cells in Graves' hyperthyroidism and ophthalmopathy. There were TCR beta CDR3 regions amplified from RNA transcripts. The TCR CDR3 was amplified in a first-round RT-PCR using the HTBI primer set. TCRdb redid the calling of the multiplex PCR reads with MiXCR, one entry per CDR3 protein. The sample shows about 610,000 distinct CDR3 sequences, more than 15% of them seen only once. Those patients with uncontrolled infection, other autoimmune disease, pregnancy or lactation were excluded. Trimming cost V 3 bases and J 4 bases, with 12 bases left between them. Germline CDR1 reads MNHEY; CDR2 reads SMNVEV (reference sequence). The CDR3 sequence is 14 residues long. This clonotype has at least ten counts.

The sequence was collected from a woman between 40 and 55 years old with Graves' ophthalmopathy. What was sequenced was blood. V gene TRBV27 combines with J gene TRBJ2-5; D unclear. The CDR3, as DNA: TGTGCCAGCAGTTTTCCCCCTCTCTCAGAGACCCAGTACTTC. It codes for CASSFPPLSETQYF.